This T cell receptor (beta chain) was identified during a study of T cell changes during pregnancy in multiple sclerosis. This clone was detected once. Only in-frame clones appear in the TCRdb table, and some are missing; sequencing was by immunoSEQ multiplex PCR. Among roughly 40,000 clones listed, around nine tenths were seen once. The CDR3 length is 13 residues. V lost 2 bases and J lost 2, with 6 bases in between. Looked up from germline, CDR1 is LNHDA and CDR2 is SQIVND (reference sequence). Here the sequenced sample was CD8+ T cells from peripheral blood mononuclear cells, taken before pregnancy. This rearrangement joins TRBV19 to TRBJ1-1; D is unclear. This clonotype originated in a female donor with multiple sclerosis, enrolled in a pregnancy study. The CDR3 DNA reads TGTGCCAGTAGTATAAGCCCAAACACTGAAGCTTTCTTT. Its protein product is CASSISPNTEAFF. Drawing the rest from reference TRBV19 and TRBJ1-1, the complete variable domain is DGGITQSPKYLFRKEGQNVTLSCEQNLNHDAMYWYRQDPGQGLRLIYYSQIVNDFQKGDIAEGYSVSREKKESFPLTVTSAQKNPTAFYLCASSISPNTEAFFGQGTRLTVV.